The TCR beta chain described here comes from a study of vaccination effects on CD4 cells after COVID-19. In the study overall: The second dose preceded post-vaccine samples by a median of 72 days.

Concerning this clone itself: Its specificity is not known.

Profiling relied on immunoSEQ multiplex PCR, and the TCRdb table lists in-frame clones only, not all of them. Of roughly 41,000 clones in the sample, around 70% were seen once. ViraFEST assay sequencing came after antigen-specific CD4+ T cells were expanded with viral peptide pools. Between days 9 and 10 of culture, CD4+ T cells were separated out. Two-dose BNT162b2 or mRNA-1273 vaccination was given to participants. Germline lookup yields CDR1 MRHNA and CDR2 SNTAGT. V gave up 6 bases and J gave up 0 bases; unmatched junction bases: 3. The CDR3 contains 15 residues. The rearrangement joins TRBV6-4 to TRBJ2-1, with 9 bases that match TRBD2. This receptor was identified in a human donor who received a COVID-19 vaccine. Sequencing used CD4+ T cells from PBMCs cultured with HCoV-OC43 spike peptides, obtained after COVID-19 vaccination. Documented subset: HCoV-OC43 spike overlapping peptide pool stimulation. The CDR3 loop reads CASRRTSVSYNEQFF. The CDR3 DNA reads as TGTGCCAGCAGGAGGACTAGCGTCTCCTACAATGAGCAGTTCTTC.